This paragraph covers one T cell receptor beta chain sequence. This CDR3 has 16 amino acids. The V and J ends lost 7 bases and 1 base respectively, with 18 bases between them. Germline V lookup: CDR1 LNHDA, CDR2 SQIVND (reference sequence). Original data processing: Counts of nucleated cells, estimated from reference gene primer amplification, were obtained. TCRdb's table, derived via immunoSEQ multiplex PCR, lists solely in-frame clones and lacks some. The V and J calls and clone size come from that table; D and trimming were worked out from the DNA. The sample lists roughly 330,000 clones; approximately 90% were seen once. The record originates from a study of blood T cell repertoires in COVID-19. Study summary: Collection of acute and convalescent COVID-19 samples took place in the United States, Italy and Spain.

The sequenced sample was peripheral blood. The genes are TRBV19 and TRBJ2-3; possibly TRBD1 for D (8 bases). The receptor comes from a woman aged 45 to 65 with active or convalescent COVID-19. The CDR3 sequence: CASTWTGRDGTDTQYF. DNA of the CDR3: TGTGCCAGTACCTGGACAGGGAGGGATGGCACAGATACGCAGTATTTT. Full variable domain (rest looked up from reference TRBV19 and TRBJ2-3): DGGITQSPKYLFRKEGQNVTLSCEQNLNHDAMYWYRQDPGQGLRLIYYSQIVNDFQKGDIAEGYSVSREKKESFPLTVTSAQKNPTAFYLCASTWTGRDGTDTQYFGPGTRLTVL.